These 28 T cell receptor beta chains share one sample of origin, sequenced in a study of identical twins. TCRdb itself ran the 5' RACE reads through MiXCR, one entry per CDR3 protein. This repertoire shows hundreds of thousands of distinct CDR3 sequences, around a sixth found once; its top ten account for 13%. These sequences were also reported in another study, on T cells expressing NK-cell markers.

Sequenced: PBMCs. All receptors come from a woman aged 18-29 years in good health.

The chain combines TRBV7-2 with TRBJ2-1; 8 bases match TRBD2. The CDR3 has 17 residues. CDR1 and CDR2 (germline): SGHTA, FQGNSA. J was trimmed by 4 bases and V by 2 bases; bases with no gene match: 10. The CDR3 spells CASSLTSGAPGYNEQFF. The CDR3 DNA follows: TGTGCCAGCAGCTTAACTAGCGGAGCACCGGGGTACAATGAGCAGTTCTTC.

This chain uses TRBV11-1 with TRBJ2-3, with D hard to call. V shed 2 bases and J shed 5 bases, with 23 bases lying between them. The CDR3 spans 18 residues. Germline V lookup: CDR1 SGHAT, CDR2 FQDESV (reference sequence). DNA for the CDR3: TGTGCCAGCAGCTTATTCAAGCTGGCCAGGACCTTCGAAGATACGCAGTATTTT. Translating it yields CASSLFKLARTFEDTQYF.

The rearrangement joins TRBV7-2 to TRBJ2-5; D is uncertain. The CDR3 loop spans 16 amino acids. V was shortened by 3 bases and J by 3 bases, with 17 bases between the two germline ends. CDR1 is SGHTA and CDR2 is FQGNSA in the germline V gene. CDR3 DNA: TGTGCCAGCAGCTTCCCCCCTGGGTGGGGAAAAGAGACCCAGTACTTC. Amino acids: CASSFPPGWGKETQYF.

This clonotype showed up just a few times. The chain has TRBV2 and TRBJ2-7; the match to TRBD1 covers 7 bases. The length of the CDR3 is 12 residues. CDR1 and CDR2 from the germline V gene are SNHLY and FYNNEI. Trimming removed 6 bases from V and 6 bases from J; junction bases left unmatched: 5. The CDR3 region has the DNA TGTGCCAGCAGGGAACGGACAGGCGAGCAGTACTTC. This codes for CASRERTGEQYF.

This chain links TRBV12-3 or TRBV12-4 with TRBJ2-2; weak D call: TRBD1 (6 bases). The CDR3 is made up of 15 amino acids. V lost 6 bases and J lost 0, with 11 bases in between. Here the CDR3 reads CASRPRTANTGELFF. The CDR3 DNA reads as TGTGCCAGCAGACCACGGACAGCGAACACCGGGGAGCTGTTTTTT.

CDR3 in amino acids: CATSRDQGGTSGRFEQFF. CDR3 in DNA: TGTGCCACCAGCAGAGATCAGGGAGGCACTAGCGGGAGATTTGAGCAGTTCTTC. The V gene is TRBV15, the J gene TRBJ2-1; 11 nucleotides agree with TRBD2. Germline CDR1 and CDR2: LNHNV and YYDKDF (reference sequence). The CDR3 sequence is 18 residues long. The ends lost 0 bases at V and 9 bases at J; junction bases unmatched: 13.

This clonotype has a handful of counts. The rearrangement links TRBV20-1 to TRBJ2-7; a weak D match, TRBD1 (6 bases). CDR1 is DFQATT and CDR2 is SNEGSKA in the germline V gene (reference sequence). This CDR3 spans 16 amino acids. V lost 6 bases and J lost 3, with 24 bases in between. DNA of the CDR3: TGCAGTGCGGGTAATACTCAGCCGGGACATGGCTACGAGCAGTACTTC. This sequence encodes CSAGNTQPGHGYEQYF.

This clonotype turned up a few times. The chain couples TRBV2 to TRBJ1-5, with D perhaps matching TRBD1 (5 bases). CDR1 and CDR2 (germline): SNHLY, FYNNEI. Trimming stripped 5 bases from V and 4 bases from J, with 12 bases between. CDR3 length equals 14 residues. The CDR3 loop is CASSYGTANQPQHF. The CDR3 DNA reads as TGTGCCAGCAGTTATGGGACGGCTAATCAGCCCCAGCATTTT.

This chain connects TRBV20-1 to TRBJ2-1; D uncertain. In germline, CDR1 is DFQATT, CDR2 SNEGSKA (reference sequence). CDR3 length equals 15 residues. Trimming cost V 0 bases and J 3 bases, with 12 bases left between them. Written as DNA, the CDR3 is TGCAGTGCTAGAGACTTCACCCTTGTCTACAATGAGCAGTTCTTC. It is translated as CSARDFTLVYNEQFF.

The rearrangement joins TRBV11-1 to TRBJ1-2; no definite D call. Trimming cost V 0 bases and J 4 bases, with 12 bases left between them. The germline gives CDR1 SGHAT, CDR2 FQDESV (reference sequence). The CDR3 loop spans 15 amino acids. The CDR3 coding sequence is TGTGCCAGCAGCTTAGCGGAGGGATTTACCTATGGCTACACCTTC. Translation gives CASSLAEGFTYGYTF.

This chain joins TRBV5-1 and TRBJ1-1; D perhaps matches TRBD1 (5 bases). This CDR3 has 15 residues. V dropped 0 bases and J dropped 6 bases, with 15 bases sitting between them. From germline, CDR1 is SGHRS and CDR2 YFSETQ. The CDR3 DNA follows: TGCGCCAGCAGCTTGGGAGGGAGGGGACCATCTGAAGCTTTCTTT. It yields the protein CASSLGGRGPSEAFF.

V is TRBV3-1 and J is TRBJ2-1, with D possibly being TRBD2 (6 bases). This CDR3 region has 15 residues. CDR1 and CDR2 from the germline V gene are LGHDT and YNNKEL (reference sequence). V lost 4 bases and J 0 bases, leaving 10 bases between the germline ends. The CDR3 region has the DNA TGTGCCAGCAGCCCTTTCGGGAGCTCCTACAATGAGCAGTTCTTC. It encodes CASSPFGSSYNEQFF.

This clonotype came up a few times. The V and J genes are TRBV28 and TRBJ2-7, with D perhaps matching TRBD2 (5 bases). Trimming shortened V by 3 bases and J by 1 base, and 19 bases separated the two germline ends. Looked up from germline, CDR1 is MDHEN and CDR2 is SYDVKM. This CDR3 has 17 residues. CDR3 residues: CASSFWLGVLSSYEQYF. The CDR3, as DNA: TGTGCCAGCAGTTTTTGGCTCGGGGTGTTATCTTCCTACGAGCAGTACTTC.

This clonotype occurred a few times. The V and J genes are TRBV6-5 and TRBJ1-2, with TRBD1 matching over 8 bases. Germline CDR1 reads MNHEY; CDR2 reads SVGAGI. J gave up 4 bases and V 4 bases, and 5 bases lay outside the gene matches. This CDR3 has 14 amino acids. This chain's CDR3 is CASSWGQDPYGYTF. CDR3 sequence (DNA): TGTGCCAGCAGTTGGGGACAGGATCCCTATGGCTACACCTTC.

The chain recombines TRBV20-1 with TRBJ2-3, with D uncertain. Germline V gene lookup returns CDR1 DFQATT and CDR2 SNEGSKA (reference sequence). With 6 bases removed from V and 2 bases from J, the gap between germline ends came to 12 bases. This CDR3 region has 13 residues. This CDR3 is CSAIRAPTDTQYF. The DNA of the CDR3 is TGCAGTGCCATTAGGGCACCCACAGATACGCAGTATTTT.

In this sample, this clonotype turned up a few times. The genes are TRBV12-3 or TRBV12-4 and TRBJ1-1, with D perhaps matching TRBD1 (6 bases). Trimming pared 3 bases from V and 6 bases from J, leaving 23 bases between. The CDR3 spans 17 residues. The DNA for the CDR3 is TGTGCCAGCAGTTTTGAGGGGGGCAGATCCCCGTGGGCTGAAGCTTTCTTT. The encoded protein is CASSFEGGRSPWAEAFF.

The CDR3 sequence: CAISEDRSEAFF. CDR3 in DNA: TGTGCCATCAGTGAGGACAGGTCTGAAGCTTTCTTT. The chain has TRBV10-3 and TRBJ1-1, with D possibly TRBD1 on 6 matching bases. Germline V lookup: CDR1 ENHRY, CDR2 SYGVKD. The CDR3 extends over 12 amino acids. V was pared by 2 bases and J by 6 bases, with 7 bases between.

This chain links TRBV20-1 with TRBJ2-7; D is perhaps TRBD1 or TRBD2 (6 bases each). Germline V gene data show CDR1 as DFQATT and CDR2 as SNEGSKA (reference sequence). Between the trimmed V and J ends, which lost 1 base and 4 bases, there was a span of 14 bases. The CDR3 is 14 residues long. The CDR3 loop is CSARVRGGLYEQYF. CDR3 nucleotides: TGCAGTGCTAGAGTCAGGGGAGGATTGTACGAGCAGTACTTC.

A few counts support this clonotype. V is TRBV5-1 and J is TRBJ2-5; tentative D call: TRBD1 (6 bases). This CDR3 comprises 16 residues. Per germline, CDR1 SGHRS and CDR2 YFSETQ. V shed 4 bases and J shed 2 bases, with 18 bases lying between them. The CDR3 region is CASSLTLAGQQETQYF. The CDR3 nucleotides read TGCGCCAGCAGCCTCACCCTCGCCGGACAGCAAGAGACCCAGTACTTC.

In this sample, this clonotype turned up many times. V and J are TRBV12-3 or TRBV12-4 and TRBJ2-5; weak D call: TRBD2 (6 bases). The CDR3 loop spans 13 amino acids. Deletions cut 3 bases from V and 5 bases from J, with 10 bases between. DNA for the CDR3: TGTGCCAGCAGTTTCCTAGGGAGGGAGACCCAGTACTTC. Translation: CASSFLGRETQYF.

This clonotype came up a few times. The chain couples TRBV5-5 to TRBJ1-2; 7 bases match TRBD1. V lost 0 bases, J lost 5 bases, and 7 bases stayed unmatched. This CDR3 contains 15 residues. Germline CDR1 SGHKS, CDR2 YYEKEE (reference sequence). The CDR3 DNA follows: TGTGCCAGCAGCTTGGGAGAACAGGGGTCTTATGGCTACACCTTC. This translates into CASSLGEQGSYGYTF.

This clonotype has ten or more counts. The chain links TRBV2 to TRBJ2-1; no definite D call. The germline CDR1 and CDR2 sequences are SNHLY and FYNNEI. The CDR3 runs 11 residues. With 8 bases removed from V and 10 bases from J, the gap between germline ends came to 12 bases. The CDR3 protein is CASSLWWEQFF. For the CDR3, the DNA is TGTGCCAGCTCACTGTGGTGGGAGCAGTTCTTC.

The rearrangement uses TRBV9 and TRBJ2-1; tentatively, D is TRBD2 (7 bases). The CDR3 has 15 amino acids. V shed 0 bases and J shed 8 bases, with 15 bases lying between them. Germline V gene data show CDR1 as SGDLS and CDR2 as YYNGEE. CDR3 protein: CASSVEGGGFYEQFF. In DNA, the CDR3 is TGTGCCAGCAGCGTAGAGGGGGGGGGCTTTTATGAGCAGTTCTTC.

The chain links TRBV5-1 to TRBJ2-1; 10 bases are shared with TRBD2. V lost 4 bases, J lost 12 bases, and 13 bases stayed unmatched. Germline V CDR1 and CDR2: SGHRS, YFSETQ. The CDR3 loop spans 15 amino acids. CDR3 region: CASSEGLAPGDVQFF. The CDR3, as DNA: TGCGCCAGCAGCGAGGGACTAGCGCCAGGCGATGTGCAGTTCTTC. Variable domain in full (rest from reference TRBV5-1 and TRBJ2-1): KAGVTQTPRYLIKTRGQQVTLSCSPISGHRSVSWYQQTPGQGLQFLFEYFSETQRNKGNFPGRFSGRQFSNSRSEMNVSTLELGDSALYLCASSEGLAPGDVQFFGPGTRLTVL.

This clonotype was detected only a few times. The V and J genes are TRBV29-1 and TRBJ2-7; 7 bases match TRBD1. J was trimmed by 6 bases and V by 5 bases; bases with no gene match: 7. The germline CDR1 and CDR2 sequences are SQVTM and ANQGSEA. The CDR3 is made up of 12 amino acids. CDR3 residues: CSVRLGQAEQYF. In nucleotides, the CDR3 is TGCAGCGTTCGTCTAGGACAGGCCGAGCAGTACTTC.

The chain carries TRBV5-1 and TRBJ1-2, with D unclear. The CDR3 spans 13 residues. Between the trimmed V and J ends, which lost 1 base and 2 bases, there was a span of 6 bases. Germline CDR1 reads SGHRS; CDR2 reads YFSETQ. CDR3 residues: CASSLMANYGYTF. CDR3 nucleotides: TGCGCCAGCAGCTTGATGGCAAACTATGGCTACACCTTC.

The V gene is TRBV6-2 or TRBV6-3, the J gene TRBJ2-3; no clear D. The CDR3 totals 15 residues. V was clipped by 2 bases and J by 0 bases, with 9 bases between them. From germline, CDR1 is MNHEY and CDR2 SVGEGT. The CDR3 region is CASSYQHRSTDTQYF. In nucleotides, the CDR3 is TGTGCCAGCAGTTACCAACATCGGAGCACAGATACGCAGTATTTT.

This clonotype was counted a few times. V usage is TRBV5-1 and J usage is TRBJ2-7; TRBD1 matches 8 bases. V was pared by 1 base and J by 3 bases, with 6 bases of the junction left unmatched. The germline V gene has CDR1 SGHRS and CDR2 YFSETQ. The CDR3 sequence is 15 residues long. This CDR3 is CASSLSSGTGYEQYF. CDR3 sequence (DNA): TGCGCCAGCAGCTTGAGCTCCGGGACAGGCTACGAGCAGTACTTC.